This T cell receptor (beta chain) was observed in a study of T cells in Graves' hyperthyroidism and ophthalmopathy. V dropped 2 bases and J dropped 6 bases, with 14 bases sitting between them. Looked up from germline, CDR1 is SNHLY and CDR2 is FYNNEI. CDR3 size: 14 residues. Amplification of TCR beta CDR3 regions was performed using RNA transcripts as template. With the HTBI primer set, the TCR CDR3 went through a first round of RT-PCR. In TCRdb, the multiplex PCR reads were re-called with MiXCR into one record per CDR3 protein. The sample carries a few hundred thousand distinct CDR3 sequences, under 25% recorded once. PBMCs came from more than 8.5 ml fresh peripheral blood.

The genes are TRBV2 and TRBJ2-7; D may be TRBD2 (5 bases). The sample consisted of blood. The sequence was collected from a woman aged 70 to 79 with Graves' ophthalmopathy. CDR3 sequence reads: CASSEIRLASEQYF. The CDR3 DNA is TGTGCCAGCAGTGAAATTCGGCTAGCCTCCGAGCAGTACTTC.